This T cell receptor beta chain was profiled in a study of CD8+ T cells in alopecia areata. In germline, CDR1 is SNHLY, CDR2 FYNNEI. The CDR3 length is 15 residues. Trimming at V came to 8 bases and at J to 5 bases, leaving 8 bases not matched to a gene. This clone was seen a single time. The sample's treatment: oral pan-JAK inhibitor, 5-10 mg twice daily. Isolated RNA was reverse transcribed into cDNA used as the sequencing template. Sequenced by immunoSEQ multiplex PCR; TCRdb stores in-frame clones only, minus some. Among more than 150,000 clones listed, roughly three fifths were seen once. The source is a human donor with alopecia areata. Sequenced here: CD4+ T cells sorted from blood, sampled at week 4, from a patient treated with tofacitinib. The chain is built from TRBV2 and TRBJ2-1, with 11 positions matching TRBD2. In nucleotides, the CDR3 is TGTGCCAGCGGGGAGACTAGCGGGGCAAACAATGAGCAGTTCTTC. This encodes CASGETSGANNEQFF. The full variable domain, its missing parts supplied by reference TRBV2 and TRBJ2-1, is EPEVTQTPSHQVTQMGQEVILRCVPISNHLYFYWYRQILGQKVEFLVSFYNNEISEKSEIFDDQFSVERPDGSNFTLKIRSTKLEDSAMYFCASGETSGANNEQFFGPGTRLTVL.